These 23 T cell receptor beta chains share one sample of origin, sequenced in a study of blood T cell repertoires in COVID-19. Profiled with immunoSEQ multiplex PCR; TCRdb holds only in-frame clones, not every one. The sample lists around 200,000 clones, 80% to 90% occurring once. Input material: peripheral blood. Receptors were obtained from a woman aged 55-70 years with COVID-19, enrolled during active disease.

The CDR3 DNA reads TGTGCCAGCAGCCCCAGGACTCTCCCGGGCCACGAGCAGTACTTC. This translates into CASSPRTLPGHEQYF. The chain couples TRBV7-8 to TRBJ2-7, with a weak D call TRBD2 (5 bases). Germline assignment: CDR1 SGHVS and CDR2 FQNEAQ. The CDR3 length is 15 residues. The germline V and J ends were trimmed by 5 bases and 5 bases, with 19 bases remaining between them.

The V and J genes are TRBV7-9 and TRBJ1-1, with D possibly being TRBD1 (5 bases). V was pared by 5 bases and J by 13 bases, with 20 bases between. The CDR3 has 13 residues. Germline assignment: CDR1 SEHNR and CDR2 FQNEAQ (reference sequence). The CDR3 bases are TGTGCCAGCAGCGCGGGACCCCCCTTTTTGTGTTTCTTT. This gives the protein CASSAGPPFLCFF.

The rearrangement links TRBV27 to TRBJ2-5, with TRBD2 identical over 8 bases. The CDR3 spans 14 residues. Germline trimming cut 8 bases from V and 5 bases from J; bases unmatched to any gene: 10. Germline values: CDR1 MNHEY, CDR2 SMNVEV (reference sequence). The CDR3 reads CASSNREGGETQYF. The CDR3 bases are TGTGCCAGCTCCAACCGGGAGGGCGGGGAGACCCAGTACTTC.

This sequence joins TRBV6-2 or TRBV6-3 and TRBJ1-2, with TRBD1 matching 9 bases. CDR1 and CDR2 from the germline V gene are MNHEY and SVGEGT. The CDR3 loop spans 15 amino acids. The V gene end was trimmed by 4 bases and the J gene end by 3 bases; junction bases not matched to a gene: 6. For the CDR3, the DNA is TGTGCCAGCAGTTCTCTACAGGGGGCGGACTATGGCTACACCTTC. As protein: CASSSLQGADYGYTF.

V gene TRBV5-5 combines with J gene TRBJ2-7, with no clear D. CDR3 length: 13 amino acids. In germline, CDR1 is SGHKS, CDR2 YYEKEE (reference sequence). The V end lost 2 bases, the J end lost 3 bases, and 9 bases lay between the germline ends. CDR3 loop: CASSFGRNYEQYF. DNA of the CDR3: TGTGCCAGCAGCTTTGGCAGAAACTACGAGCAGTACTTC. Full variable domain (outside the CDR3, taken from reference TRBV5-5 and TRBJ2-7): DAGVTQSPTHLIKTRGQQVTLRCSPISGHKSVSWYQQVLGQGPQFIFQYYEKEERGRGNFPDRFSARQFPNYSSELNVNALLLGDSALYLCASSFGRNYEQYFGPGTRLTVT.

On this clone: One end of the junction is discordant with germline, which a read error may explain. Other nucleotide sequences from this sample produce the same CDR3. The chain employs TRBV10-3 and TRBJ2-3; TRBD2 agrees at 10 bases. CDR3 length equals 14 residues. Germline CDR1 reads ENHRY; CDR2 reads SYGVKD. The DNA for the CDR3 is TGTGCTATCAAGCTAGCGGGAGTGGAAGATACGCAGTATTTT. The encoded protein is CAIKLAGVEDTQYF.

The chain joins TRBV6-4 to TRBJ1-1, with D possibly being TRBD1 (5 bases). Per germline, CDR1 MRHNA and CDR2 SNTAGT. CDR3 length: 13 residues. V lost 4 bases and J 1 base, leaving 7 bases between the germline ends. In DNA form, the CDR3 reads TGTGCCAGCAGTGTAGGGGAGAACACTGAAGCTTTCTTT. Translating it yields CASSVGENTEAFF.

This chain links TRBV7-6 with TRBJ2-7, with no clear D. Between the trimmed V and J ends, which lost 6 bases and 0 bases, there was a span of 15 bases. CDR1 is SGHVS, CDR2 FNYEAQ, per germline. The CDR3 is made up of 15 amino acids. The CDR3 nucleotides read TGTGCCAGCAGACAAGATGAAGGCGGCTCCTACGAGCAGTACTTC. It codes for CASRQDEGGSYEQYF.

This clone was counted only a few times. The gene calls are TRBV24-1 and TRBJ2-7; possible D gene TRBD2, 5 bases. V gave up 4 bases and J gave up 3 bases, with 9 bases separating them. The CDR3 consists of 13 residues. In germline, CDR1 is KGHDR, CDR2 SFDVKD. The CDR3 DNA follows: TGTGCCACCAGTGACCCCGGGATCTACGAGCAGTACTTC. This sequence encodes CATSDPGIYEQYF.

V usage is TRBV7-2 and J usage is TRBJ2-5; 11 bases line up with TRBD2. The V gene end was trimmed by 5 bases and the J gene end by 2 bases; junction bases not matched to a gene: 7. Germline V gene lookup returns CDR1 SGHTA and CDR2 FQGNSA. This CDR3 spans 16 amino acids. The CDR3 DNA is TGTGCCAGCAGCCCAATCCGACTAGCGGGACAAGAGACCCAGTACTTC. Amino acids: CASSPIRLAGQETQYF.

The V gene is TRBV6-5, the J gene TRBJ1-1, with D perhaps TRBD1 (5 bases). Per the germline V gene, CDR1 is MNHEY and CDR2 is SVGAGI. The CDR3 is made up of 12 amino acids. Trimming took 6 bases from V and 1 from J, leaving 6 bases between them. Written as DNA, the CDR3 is TGTGCCAGCAGCCAGGGGAACACTGAAGCTTTCTTT. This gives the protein CASSQGNTEAFF.

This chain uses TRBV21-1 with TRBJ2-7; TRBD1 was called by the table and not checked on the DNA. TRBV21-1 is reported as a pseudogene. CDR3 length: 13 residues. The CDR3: CASSRGQGQKQYF. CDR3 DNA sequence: TGTGCCAGCAGTAGGGGACAGGGTCAGAAGCAGTACTTC.

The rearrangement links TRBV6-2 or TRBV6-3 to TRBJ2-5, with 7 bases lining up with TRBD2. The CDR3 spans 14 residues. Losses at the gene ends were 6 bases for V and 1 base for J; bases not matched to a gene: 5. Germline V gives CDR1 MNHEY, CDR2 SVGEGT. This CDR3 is CASSKLALQETQYF. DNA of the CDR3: TGTGCCAGCAGCAAACTAGCGCTCCAAGAGACCCAGTACTTC.

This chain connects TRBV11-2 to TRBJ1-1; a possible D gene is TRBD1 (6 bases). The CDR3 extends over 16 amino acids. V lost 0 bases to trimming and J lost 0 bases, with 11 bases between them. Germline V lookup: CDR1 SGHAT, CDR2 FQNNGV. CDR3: CASSLDTGRLNTEAFF. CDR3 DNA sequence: TGTGCCAGCAGCTTAGATACAGGGCGGTTGAACACTGAAGCTTTCTTT.

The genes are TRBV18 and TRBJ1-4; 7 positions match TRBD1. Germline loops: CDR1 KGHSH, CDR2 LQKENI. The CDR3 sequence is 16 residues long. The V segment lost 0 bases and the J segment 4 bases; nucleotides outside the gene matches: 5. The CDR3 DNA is TGTGCCAGCTCACCACCGACAGGGAGGAATAATGAAAAACTGTTTTTT. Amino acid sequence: CASSPPTGRNNEKLFF.

This chain's CDR3 is CASSFLGLAGVLETQYF. The DNA for the CDR3 is TGTGCCAGCAGCTTCTTAGGCCTAGCGGGAGTTCTAGAGACCCAGTACTTC. The rearrangement uses TRBV5-6 and TRBJ2-5; TRBD2 agrees at 10 bases. With 2 bases clipped from V and 4 bases from J, the junction kept 11 bases outside the gene matches. The CDR3 runs 17 residues. Germline loops: CDR1 SGHDT, CDR2 YYEEEE.

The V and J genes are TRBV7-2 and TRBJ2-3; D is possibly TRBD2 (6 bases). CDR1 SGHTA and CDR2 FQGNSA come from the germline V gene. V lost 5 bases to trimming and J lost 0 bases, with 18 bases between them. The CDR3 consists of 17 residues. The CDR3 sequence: CASSQDAGRDSTDTQYF. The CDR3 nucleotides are TGTGCCAGCAGCCAAGACGCGGGGAGAGATAGCACAGATACGCAGTATTTT.

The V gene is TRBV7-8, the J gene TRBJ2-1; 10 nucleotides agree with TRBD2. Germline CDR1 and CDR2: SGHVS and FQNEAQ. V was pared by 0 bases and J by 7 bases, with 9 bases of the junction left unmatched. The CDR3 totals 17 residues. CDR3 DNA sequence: TGTGCCAGCAGCTTAGCCCACAGCGGGAGGGCGAGGAATGAGCAGTTCTTC. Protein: CASSLAHSGRARNEQFF. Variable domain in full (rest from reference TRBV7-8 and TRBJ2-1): GAGVSQSPRYKVAKRGQDVALRCDPISGHVSLFWYQQALGQGPEFLTYFQNEAQLDKSGLPSDRFFAERPEGSVSTLKIQRTQQEDSAVYLCASSLAHSGRARNEQFFGPGTRLTVL.

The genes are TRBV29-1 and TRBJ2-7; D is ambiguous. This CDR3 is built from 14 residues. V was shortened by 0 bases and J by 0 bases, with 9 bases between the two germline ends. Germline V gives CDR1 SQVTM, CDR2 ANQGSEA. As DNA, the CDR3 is TGCAGCGTTGAAGACCCCGACTCCTCCTACGAGCAGTACTTC. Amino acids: CSVEDPDSSYEQYF.

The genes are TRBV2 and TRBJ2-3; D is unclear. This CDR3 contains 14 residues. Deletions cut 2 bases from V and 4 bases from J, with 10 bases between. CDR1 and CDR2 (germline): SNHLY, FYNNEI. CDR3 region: CASSELSVADTQYF. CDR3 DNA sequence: TGTGCCAGCAGTGAACTCTCGGTCGCAGATACGCAGTATTTT. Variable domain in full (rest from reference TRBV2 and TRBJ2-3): EPEVTQTPSHQVTQMGQEVILRCVPISNHLYFYWYRQILGQKVEFLVSFYNNEISEKSEIFDDQFSVERPDGSNFTLKIRSTKLEDSAMYFCASSELSVADTQYFGPGTRLTVL.

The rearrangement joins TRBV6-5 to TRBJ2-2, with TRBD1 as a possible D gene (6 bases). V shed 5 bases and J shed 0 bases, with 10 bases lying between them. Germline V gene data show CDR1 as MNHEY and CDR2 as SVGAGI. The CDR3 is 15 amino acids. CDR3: CASSPYRANTGELFF. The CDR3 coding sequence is TGTGCCAGCAGTCCGTACAGGGCGAACACCGGGGAGCTGTTTTTT.

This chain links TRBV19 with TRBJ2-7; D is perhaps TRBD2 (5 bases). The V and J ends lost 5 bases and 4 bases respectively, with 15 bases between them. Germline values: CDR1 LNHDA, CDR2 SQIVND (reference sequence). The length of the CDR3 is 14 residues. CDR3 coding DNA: TGTGCCAGTAGTCGAGGGATAGGTGCATACGAGCAGTACTTC. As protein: CASSRGIGAYEQYF.

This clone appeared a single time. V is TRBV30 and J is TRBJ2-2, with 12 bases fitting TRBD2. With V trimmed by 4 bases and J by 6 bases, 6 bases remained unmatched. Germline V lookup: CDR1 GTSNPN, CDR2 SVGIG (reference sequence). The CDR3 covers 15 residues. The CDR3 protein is CAWTLRLAGAGELFF. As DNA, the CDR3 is TGTGCCTGGACCCTAAGACTAGCGGGAGCCGGGGAGCTGTTTTTT. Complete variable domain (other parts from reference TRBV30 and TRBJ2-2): SQTIHQWPATLVQPVGSPLSLECTVEGTSNPNLYWYRQAAGRGLQLLFYSVGIGQISSEVPQNLSASRPQDRQFILSSKKLLLSDSGFYLCAWTLRLAGAGELFFGEGSRLTVL.